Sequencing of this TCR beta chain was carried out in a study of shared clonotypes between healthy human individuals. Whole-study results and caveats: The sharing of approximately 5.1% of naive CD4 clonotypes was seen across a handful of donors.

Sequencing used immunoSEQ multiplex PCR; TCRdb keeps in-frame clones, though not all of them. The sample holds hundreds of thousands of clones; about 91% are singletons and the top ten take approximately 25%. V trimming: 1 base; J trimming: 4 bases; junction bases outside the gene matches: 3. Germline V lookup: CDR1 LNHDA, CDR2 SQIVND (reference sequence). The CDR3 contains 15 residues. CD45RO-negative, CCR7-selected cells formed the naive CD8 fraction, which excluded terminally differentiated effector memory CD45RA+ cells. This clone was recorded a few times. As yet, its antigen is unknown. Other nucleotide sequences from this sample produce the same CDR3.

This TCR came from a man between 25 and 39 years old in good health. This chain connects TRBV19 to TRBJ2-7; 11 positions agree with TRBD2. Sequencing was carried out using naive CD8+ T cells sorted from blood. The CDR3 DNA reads TGTGCCAGTAGTATAGGAACTAGCGGGAGATACGAGCAGTACTTC. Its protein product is CASSIGTSGRYEQYF.